The 32 T cell receptor delta chains below all came from one sample that was sequenced in a study of gamma-delta T cells after stem cell transplantation listed by TCRdb under 2016. The library came from RT-PCR. Sequencing instrument: Illumina MiSeq. Identical DNA sequences were merged into single rows after TCRdb reprocessed the public reads with CATT. Present in this sample are thousands of delta-chain clones, roughly a fifth of which were seen just once. The biggest ten clones account for around 9.2% of the sample. Sequenced sample: gamma-delta T cells. These receptor sequences come from a human donor. It is not recorded whose cells these are; they may come from a transplant donor.

By share, this clone counts as medium-sized. The sample carries other DNA sequences with the same CDR3. In nucleotides, the CDR3 is TGTGCTCTTGGGGAGTCCGCATTCCCGGGGGCGTACACCGATAAACTCATCTTT. The encoded protein is CALGESAFPGAYTDKLIF. The V call is TRDV1, the J call TRDJ1; possibly TRDD3 for D (5 bases). The CDR3 is 18 residues long. Per the germline V gene, CDR1 is TSWWSYY and CDR2 is QGS. V was trimmed by 3 bases and J by 0 bases, leaving 20 bases between them.

This clone occurred a few times. The gene calls are TRDV1 and TRDJ1, with 8 bases fitting TRDD3. V dropped 0 bases and J dropped 0; count of bases not matched to a gene: 21. The CDR3 spans 22 residues. Germline V CDR1 and CDR2: TSWWSYY, QGS. The CDR3 loop is CALGELGPPNQTGGTYTDKLIF. CDR3 DNA sequence: TGTGCTCTTGGGGAACTAGGCCCTCCTAATCAAACTGGGGGGACGTACACCGATAAACTCATCTTT.

The chain links TRDV1 to TRDJ1, with 8 bases matching TRDD3. No J segment appears in TCRdb, so it was assigned here by matching the sequence to germline. Germline loops: CDR1 TSWWSYY, CDR2 QGS. Trimming took 3 bases from V and 0 from J; bases not matched to a gene: 27. The CDR3 consists of 23 residues. The DNA of the CDR3 is TGTGCTCTTGGGGACTACATATACGGGGATACTTTAGGGTATGCCTGGTACACCGATAAACTCATCTTT. Its protein is CALGDYIYGDTLGYAWYTDKLIF.

By share, this clone ranks as large. The same CDR3 also results from other DNA sequences found in this sample. The rearrangement joins TRDV2 to TRDJ1; 10 bases map to TRDD3. Trimming cost V 0 bases and J 10 bases; bases outside gene matches: 7. The CDR3 contains 14 residues. The germline CDR1 and CDR2 sequences are GEAIGNYY and EKD. The DNA for the CDR3 is TGTGCCTGTGACACCGCTGCCTACTGGGGGATACTCATCTTT. Translating gives CACDTAAYWGILIF.

This chain links TRDV2 with TRDJ2, with 9 nucleotides matching TRDD3. Because TCRdb records no J gene, it was assigned here through a match of the DNA to germline. Germline loops: CDR1 GEAIGNYY, CDR2 EKD. CDR3 size: 15 residues. V was pared by 0 bases and J by 12 bases, with 10 bases of the junction left unmatched. The CDR3 sequence is CACDTGLGETAKLFF. Written as DNA, the CDR3 is TGTGCCTGTGACACCGGACTGGGGGAGACAGCTAAACTCTTCTTT.

This clone was seen only a few times. V is TRDV1 and J is TRDJ1; D not certain. CDR3 size: 19 residues. The germline V and J ends were trimmed by 0 bases and 3 bases, with 23 bases remaining between them. Germline V lookup: CDR1 TSWWSYY, CDR2 QGS. The CDR3 is CALGELAPARVLIPDKLIF. The CDR3 nucleotides are TGTGCTCTTGGGGAACTCGCCCCCGCTCGGGTACTGATCCCCGATAAACTCATCTTT.

Only a few counts were recorded for this clone. V usage is TRDV1 and J usage is TRDJ1; 9 bases line up with TRDD3. This CDR3 spans 14 amino acids. V dropped 7 bases and J dropped 7; count of bases not matched to a gene: 10. From germline, CDR1 is TSWWSYY and CDR2 QGS. CDR3 nucleotide sequence: TGTGCTCTTGTCCCCACTCTGGGGGATTGTAAACTCATCTTT. Amino acid sequence: CALVPTLGDCKLIF.

CDR3 in DNA: TGTGCCTGTGACACCGCGGGGTGGGGGTCCACCGATAAACTCATCTTT. Protein: CACDTAGWGSTDKLIF. No call was made for the V gene; the J gene is TRDJ1; whether TRDD3, the table's D call, matches the DNA was not checked. The CDR3 has 16 residues.

A note on this clone: A read error may produce the germline difference seen at one junction end. Other DNA sequences in this sample translate to the same CDR3. The chain employs TRDV2 and TRDJ3; TRDD3 matches 13 bases. From germline, CDR1 is GEAIGNYY and CDR2 EKD. CDR3 size: 20 residues. Here the CDR3 reads CACDTGTGGYAAWDTRQMFF. For the CDR3, the DNA is TGTGCCTGTGACACCGGTACTGGGGGATACGCGGCCTGGGACACCCGGCAGATGTTTTTC.

The chain couples TRDV1 to TRDJ1, with TRDD3 as a possible D gene (6 bases). Because TCRdb records no J gene, it was assigned here through a match of the DNA to germline. Germline V CDR1 and CDR2: TSWWSYY, QGS. V lost 1 base and J 3 bases, leaving 18 bases between the germline ends. The CDR3 has 17 amino acids. CDR3 nucleotides: TGTGCTCTTGGGGAACGTCGGGTTCCGGGGGACGCCGATAAACTCATCTTT. Encoded protein: CALGERRVPGDADKLIF.

The rearrangement joins TRAV29/DV5 to TRDJ2; TRDD3 aligns across 7 bases. CDR1 is NSMFDY and CDR2 is ISSIKDK in the germline V gene. The CDR3 extends over 18 amino acids. V lost 1 base, J lost 6 bases, and 18 bases stayed unmatched. The CDR3 here is CAASPIPYWGPGAAQLFF. As DNA, the CDR3 is TGTGCAGCAAGCCCCATACCGTACTGGGGACCAGGCGCAGCACAACTCTTCTTT.

This clone was found a few times. This chain uses TRDV1 with TRDJ1, with TRDD2 matching over 7 bases. In germline, CDR1 is TSWWSYY, CDR2 QGS. The CDR3 is 16 residues long. Trimming removed 9 bases from V and 2 bases from J; junction bases left unmatched: 15. The CDR3 DNA sequence: TGTGCTCTGAGACATTCCTACCCCGATACTACCGATAAACTCATCTTT. As protein: CALRHSYPDTTDKLIF.

The sample holds a few counts of this clone. The gene calls are TRAV29/DV5 and TRDJ1; 8 nucleotides align to TRDD3. The CDR3 contains 21 residues. The germline V gene has CDR1 NSMFDY and CDR2 ISSIKDK. V lost 0 bases and J lost 0; bases outside the gene matches: 22. This chain's CDR3 is CAASVILPGTGGPPYTDKLIF. The CDR3 DNA follows: TGTGCAGCAAGCGTAATCCTACCCGGTACTGGGGGGCCTCCTTACACCGATAAACTCATCTTT. The full variable domain, rest sourced from reference TRAV29/DV5 and TRDJ1, is DQQVKQNSPSLSVQEGRISILNCDYTNSMFDYFLWYKKYPAEGPTFLISISSIKDKNEDGRFTVFLNKSAKHLSLHIVPSQPGDSAVYFCAASVILPGTGGPPYTDKLIFGKGTRVTVEP.

By share, this clone ranks as large. The DNA for the CDR3 is TGTGCCTGTGACACTTGGGGGGGCTCCTGGGACACCCGACAGATGTTTTTC. Translated, it gives CACDTWGGSWDTRQMFF. The chain has TRDV2 and TRDJ3, with D possibly matching TRDD3 (6 bases). This CDR3 contains 17 residues. V was clipped by 1 base and J by 0 bases, with 9 bases between them. Germline V gene data show CDR1 as GEAIGNYY and CDR2 as EKD.

The chain combines TRDV1 with TRDJ1; TRDD3 matches 8 bases. CDR1 TSWWSYY and CDR2 QGS come from the germline V gene. There are 16 residues in the CDR3. V was pared by 11 bases and J by 0 bases, with 14 bases of the junction left unmatched. CDR3 loop: CASGEPGYVYTDKLIF. Written as DNA, the CDR3 is TGTGCTAGTGGGGAACCGGGATACGTGTACACCGATAAACTCATCTTT.

Worth noting for this clone: Germline is not matched at one junction end, which may reflect a read error. Additional DNA sequences in this sample encode the identical CDR3. This sequence joins TRDV2 and TRDJ2; TRDD3 matches at 7 bases. There are 18 residues in the CDR3. CDR1 and CDR2 from the germline V gene are GEAIGNYY and EKD. CDR3: CACDTVSGGLTLTAQLFF. Here the CDR3 DNA reads TGTGCCTGTGACACCGTCTCTGGGGGCCTTACTTTGACAGCACAACTCTTCTTC.

In its sample, this clone was seen a few times. The rearrangement joins TRAV29/DV5 to TRDJ3; TRDD3 agrees at 7 bases. Trimming cost V 0 bases and J 0 bases; bases outside gene matches: 21. Germline assignment: CDR1 NSMFDY and CDR2 ISSIKDK. The CDR3 has 23 residues. Written as DNA, the CDR3 is TGTGCAGCAAGCGCGAGGGATCGAACTTACTGGGGACCGAGCTCCTGGGACACCCGACAGATGTTTTTC. This encodes CAASARDRTYWGPSSWDTRQMFF.

Comment on this clone: One end of the junction varies from germline; a read error may be responsible. The chain joins TRDV2 to TRDJ2; TRDD3 aligns across 7 bases. Germline V gene data show CDR1 as GEAIGNYY and CDR2 as EKD. This CDR3 is built from 18 residues. This CDR3 is CACDTRRRTRWGTAQPFF. DNA for the CDR3: TGTGCCTGTGACACCAGGCGGAGGACGCGGTGGGGGACAGCACAACCCTTCTTT.

The chain uses TRDV1 and TRDJ1; D may match TRDD2 or TRDD3 (8 bases each). CDR1 is TSWWSYY and CDR2 is QGS in the germline V gene. CDR3 length equals 21 residues. The ends were cut back, 1 base at V and 7 bases at J, with 34 bases in the middle. The CDR3 DNA sequence: TGTGCTCTTGGGGAACCCGACCCTCTTCCTACGATCCCCTGGGGGAGCGGTAAACTCATCTTT. It yields the protein CALGEPDPLPTIPWGSGKLIF.

This clone qualifies as medium-sized. This chain connects TRDV1 to TRDJ1; D unresolved. The CDR3 loop spans 13 amino acids. V dropped 5 bases and J dropped 0 bases, with 7 bases sitting between them. Germline values: CDR1 TSWWSYY, CDR2 QGS. The DNA of the CDR3 is TGTGCTCTTGGGTACCCCAACACCGATAAACTCATCTTT. Amino acids: CALGYPNTDKLIF.

This clone was recorded a few times. The CDR3 nucleotides read TGTGCCTGTCAGTTAACTAGACTGGGGGATACGCGGGGGACAGCACAACTCTTCTTT. Its translation: CACQLTRLGDTRGTAQLFF. The gene calls are TRDV2 and TRDJ2, with TRDD3 matching 13 bases. Here the J gene came from matching the DNA to germline, since TCRdb omits it. J was trimmed by 4 bases and V by 6 bases; bases with no gene match: 16. This CDR3 spans 19 amino acids. From germline, CDR1 is GEAIGNYY and CDR2 EKD.

This chain joins TRDV2 and TRDJ3, with 11 positions matching TRDD3. The CDR3 sequence is 19 residues long. The ends lost 1 base at V and 0 bases at J; junction bases unmatched: 4. CDR1 is GEAIGNYY, CDR2 EKD, per germline. As DNA, the CDR3 is TGTGCCTGTGACACACTGGGGGATATCAGCTCCTGGGACACCCGACAGATGTTTTTC. It is translated as CACDTLGDISSWDTRQMFF.

This clone ranks as medium-sized (0.01 to 0.1%). The chain uses TRDV1 and TRDJ2, with 12 bases aligning to TRDD3. This CDR3 is built from 21 residues. Germline values: CDR1 TSWWSYY, CDR2 QGS. The V and J ends lost 3 bases and 5 bases, in that order; junction bases with no gene match: 19. Here the CDR3 DNA reads TGTGCTCTTGGGGATCCTACGTTTCGTACTGGGGGATACTTTTGCACAGCACAACTCTTCTTT. It codes for CALGDPTFRTGGYFCTAQLFF.

The V gene is listed as TRDV2; no J gene was called; the table gives TRDD3 as D, unverified against the DNA. CDR3 size: 13 residues. Germline V gives CDR1 GEAIGNYY, CDR2 EKD. The CDR3 region has the DNA TGTGCCTGTGACACCGTGGGGGGTCCAGCCCAACACTTC. Protein sequence: CACDTVGGPAQHF.

This clone has only a few counts. V usage is TRDV1 and J usage is TRDJ1; 11 bases are a match to TRDD3. V lost 4 bases to trimming and J lost 2 bases; unmatched junction nucleotides: 21. The CDR3 is 21 residues long. Germline V gene lookup returns CDR1 TSWWSYY and CDR2 QGS. The CDR3 DNA follows: TGTGCTCTTGGGGTTCCTTCCTACTGGGGGATAAGGGGACGGTCGACCGATAAACTCATCTTT. Translated, it gives CALGVPSYWGIRGRSTDKLIF.

The chain is built from TRDV1 and TRDJ1; D is ambiguous. The CDR3 is 15 amino acids. Germline V gene data show CDR1 as TSWWSYY and CDR2 as QGS. Deletions cut 0 bases from V and 3 bases from J, with 11 bases between. The CDR3 DNA follows: TGTGCTCTTGGGGAACTAAACCCCATACCCGATAAACTCATCTTT. It codes for CALGELNPIPDKLIF.

The J gene was identified as TRDJ1, and no V gene was called. The CDR3 totals 15 residues. In nucleotides, the CDR3 is TGTGCCTCTACGCCCCCTCTTCCTTTGGCCTATACACTCATCTTT. Encoded protein: CASTPPLPLAYTLIF.

This clone occurred a few times. The chain uses TRDV1 and TRDJ1, with a possible D match to TRDD3 (5 bases). Trimming shortened V by 2 bases and J by 5 bases, and 9 bases separated the two germline ends. The CDR3 consists of 13 residues. Germline V lookup: CDR1 TSWWSYY, CDR2 QGS. For the CDR3, the DNA is TGTGCTCTTGGGGAAGGGGGCCTAGATAAACTCATCTTT. Amino acids: CALGEGGLDKLIF.

The chain couples TRDV2 to TRDJ2; the match to TRDD3 covers 11 bases. The V segment lost 0 bases and the J segment 2 bases; nucleotides outside the gene matches: 7. Germline CDR1 reads GEAIGNYY; CDR2 reads EKD. The CDR3 extends over 18 amino acids. CDR3 DNA sequence: TGTGCCTGTGACACCGTACTGGGGGATATTGAGTTGACAGCACAACTCTTCTTT. Translating it yields CACDTVLGDIELTAQLFF.

The chain links TRDV1 to TRDJ1, with 13 bases lining up with TRDD3. TCRdb does not report a J gene; here it was assigned by matching the DNA to germline references. Germline-derived CDR1 and CDR2 are TSWWSYY and QGS. The CDR3 covers 20 residues. J was trimmed by 3 bases and V by 5 bases; bases with no gene match: 18. The CDR3 nucleotides read TGTGCTCTTGGGAACCCCCTTACTACTGGGGGATACGATGGCCCCGATAAACTCATCTTT. It is translated as CALGNPLTTGGYDGPDKLIF.

Notes on this clone: This CDR3 is also generated by other DNA sequences in the sample. J is TRDJ3 and V is TRDV2; D remains unclear. V dropped 0 bases and J dropped 0 bases, with 8 bases sitting between them. Germline V gene sequence: CDR1 GEAIGNYY, CDR2 EKD. CDR3 length: 17 residues. The CDR3 region has the DNA TGTGCCTGTGACACCGTCGTACTCTCCTGGGACACCCGACAGATGTTTTTC. Residues: CACDTVVLSWDTRQMFF.

The J gene is TRDJ1, the V gene TRDV1; weak D call: TRDD3 (5 bases). Looked up from germline, CDR1 is TSWWSYY and CDR2 is QGS. The CDR3 has 16 amino acids. Trimming removed 11 bases from V and 7 bases from J, with 29 bases in between. CDR3 DNA: TGTGCTAGTGGGGAACGGGGCGGCCCTCACGCACGTAAACTCATCTTT. This sequence encodes CASGERGGPHARKLIF.